In its sample, the clone carrying this T cell receptor (beta chain) was seen many times. The data derive from a study of identical twins. MiXCR, run by TCRdb on the 5' RACE reads, gives a single entry per CDR3 protein. The data hold some 1,600,000 distinct CDR3 sequences, with roughly a third observed a single time. The CDR3 is made up of 15 amino acids. The V gene lost 3 bases and the J gene lost 0 bases, with 8 bases spanning the gap. CDR1 is SEHNR and CDR2 is FQNEAQ in the germline V gene (reference sequence). The sequencing sample was made of cord blood. The chain couples TRBV7-9 to TRBJ1-4; perhaps TRBD1 as D (5 bases). The origin of this receptor is a newborn girl in good health. CDR3 nucleotides: TGTGCCAGCAGCTTGGTGGGGGCAACTAATGAAAAACTGTTTTTT. This encodes CASSLVGATNEKLFF.